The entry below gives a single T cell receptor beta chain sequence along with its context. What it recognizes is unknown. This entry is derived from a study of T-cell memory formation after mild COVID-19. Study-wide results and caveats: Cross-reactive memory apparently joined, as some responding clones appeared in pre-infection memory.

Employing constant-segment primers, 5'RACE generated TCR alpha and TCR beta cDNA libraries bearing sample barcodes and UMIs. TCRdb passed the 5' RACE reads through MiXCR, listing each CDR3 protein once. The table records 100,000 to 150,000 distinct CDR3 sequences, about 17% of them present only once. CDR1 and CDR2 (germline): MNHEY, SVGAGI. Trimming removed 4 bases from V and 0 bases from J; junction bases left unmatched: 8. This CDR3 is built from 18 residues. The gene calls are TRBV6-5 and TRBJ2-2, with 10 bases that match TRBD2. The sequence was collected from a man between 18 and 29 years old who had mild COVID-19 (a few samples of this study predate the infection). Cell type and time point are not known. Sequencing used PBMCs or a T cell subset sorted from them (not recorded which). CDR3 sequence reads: CASSSLGLAIPNTGELFF. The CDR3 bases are TGTGCCAGCAGTTCCTTGGGACTAGCGATCCCGAACACCGGGGAGCTGTTTTTT.